The 20 T cell receptor beta chains below come from one sample, sequenced in a study of cytomegalovirus exposure and HLA in healthy donors. The primer mix had 60 Vbeta and 13 Jbeta primers. Profiling relied on immunoSEQ multiplex PCR, and the TCRdb table lists in-frame clones only, not all of them. The table includes about 120,000 clones, 81% detected once. Sequenced material: PBMCs. The receptors shown here come from a woman in her forties in good health and CMV-seronegative.

The chain joins TRBV2 to TRBJ1-6, with 8 bases fitting TRBD1. The V gene's germline CDR1 is SNHLY and CDR2 FYNNEI. Unmatched junction bases numbered 10, after V lost 0 bases and J lost 6 bases. There are 18 residues in the CDR3. CDR3 DNA: TGTGCCAGCAGTGAAGCTCTAACAGGGGGATCTGGTAATTCACCCCTCCACTTT. This sequence encodes CASSEALTGGSGNSPLHF.

This clone was observed once. This chain uses TRBV7-9 with TRBJ2-1, with 10 positions matching TRBD2. The V and J ends lost 5 bases and 4 bases, in that order; junction bases with no gene match: 11. The CDR3 totals 17 residues. The germline CDR1 and CDR2 sequences are SEHNR and FQNEAQ (reference sequence). CDR3 region: CASSTRTSGGDYNEQFF. In nucleotides, the CDR3 is TGTGCCAGCAGCACCCGGACTAGCGGAGGGGATTACAATGAGCAGTTCTTC.

The V gene is TRBV14, the J gene TRBJ1-3; D ambiguous. Per the germline V gene, CDR1 is SGHDN and CDR2 is FVKESK. CDR3 length equals 16 residues. Trimming stripped 4 bases from V and 0 bases from J, with 13 bases between. The CDR3, as DNA: TGTGCCAGCAGCCCAAGTTTGAGTAGCTCTGGAAACACCATATATTTT. Protein: CASSPSLSSSGNTIYF.

J is TRBJ2-1 and V is TRBV18; D is unresolved. Germline-derived CDR1 and CDR2 are KGHSH and LQKENI. The CDR3 has 15 amino acids. Trimming cost V 3 bases and J 7 bases, with 16 bases left between them. This CDR3 reads CASSPGKTPLNEQFF. CDR3 DNA: TGTGCCAGCTCACCGGGCAAAACCCCCCTGAATGAGCAGTTCTTC.

V gene TRBV18 combines with J gene TRBJ1-5; possibly TRBD1 for D (5 bases). CDR3 length: 15 residues. V lost 5 bases and J lost 0, with 11 bases in between. Germline V CDR1 and CDR2: KGHSH, LQKENI. CDR3 coding DNA: TGTGCCAGCTCAAGTTACGACAGTAGCAATCAGCCCCAGCATTTT. Translated, it gives CASSSYDSSNQPQHF.

The chain uses TRBV5-1 and TRBJ2-7, with TRBD2 identical over 9 bases. V dropped 0 bases and J dropped 2; count of bases not matched to a gene: 6. This CDR3 has 16 amino acids. Germline V gives CDR1 SGHRS, CDR2 YFSETQ. The CDR3 loop reads CASSLEGRGGPYEQYF. In DNA, the CDR3 is TGCGCCAGCAGCTTGGAGGGGCGGGGGGGCCCCTACGAGCAGTACTTC.

V is TRBV9 and J is TRBJ1-2; 7 positions match TRBD1. This CDR3 has 12 residues. J lost 7 bases, V lost 4 bases, and 4 bases had no gene match. The germline V gene encodes CDR1 SGDLS and CDR2 YYNGEE. CDR3 in amino acids: CASSTQGFGYTF. CDR3 DNA sequence: TGTGCCAGCAGCACACAGGGGTTTGGCTACACCTTC.

This clone was seen more than once but under ten times. This chain links TRBV28 with TRBJ2-7; tentative D call: TRBD2 (6 bases). The CDR3 is 16 amino acids. Germline CDR1 and CDR2: MDHEN and SYDVKM. Trimming cost V 6 bases and J 3 bases, with 21 bases left between them. For the CDR3, the DNA is TGTGCCAGCAGCGTGGCTGGGTCTAGCGCTTACTACGAGCAGTACTTC. Its protein is CASSVAGSSAYYEQYF.

The gene calls are TRBV7-2 and TRBJ2-1, with 9 bases matching TRBD1. Germline V CDR1 and CDR2: SGHTA, FQGNSA. The CDR3 loop spans 16 amino acids. The V and J ends lost 5 bases and 6 bases, in that order; junction bases with no gene match: 11. The CDR3 region is CASSGHTGGALNEQFF. CDR3 bases: TGTGCCAGCAGCGGACACACAGGGGGCGCACTCAATGAGCAGTTCTTC.

The chain recombines TRBV6-1 with TRBJ2-7; D might be TRBD1 (5 bases). V shed 2 bases and J shed 4 bases, with 12 bases lying between them. Germline V gene data show CDR1 as MNHNS and CDR2 as SASEGT. There are 14 residues in the CDR3. CDR3 amino acids: CASSERGSRYEQYF. As DNA, the CDR3 is TGTGCCAGCAGTGAAAGGGGATCCCGGTACGAGCAGTACTTC.

The chain employs TRBV18 and TRBJ2-7, with a weak D call TRBD2 (7 bases). Looked up from germline, CDR1 is KGHSH and CDR2 is LQKENI. The V and J ends lost 2 bases and 2 bases respectively, with 22 bases between them. The CDR3 is made up of 18 amino acids. The DNA for the CDR3 is TGTGCCAGCTCACCAAAGGGAGTAGGGGGGGGCACCCCCTACGAGCAGTACTTC. Translation gives CASSPKGVGGGTPYEQYF. Full variable domain (remainder filled in from reference TRBV18 and TRBJ2-7): NAGVMQNPRHLVRRRGQEARLRCSPMKGHSHVYWYRQLPEEGLKFMVYLQKENIIDESGMPKERFSAEFPKEGPSILRIQQVVRGDSAAYFCASSPKGVGGGTPYEQYFGPGTRLTVT.

This clone occurred a few times. The chain joins TRBV10-3 to TRBJ1-1; D might be TRBD1 (6 bases). V lost 6 bases and J 10 bases, leaving 15 bases between the germline ends. The CDR3 contains 12 residues. CDR1 and CDR2 from the germline V gene are ENHRY and SYGVKD. The CDR3 DNA follows: TGTGCCATCAGGGACAGCCGCGGGGGAGCTTTCTTT. It yields the protein CAIRDSRGGAFF.

This chain connects TRBV27 to TRBJ2-7, with 10 positions matching TRBD1. The V segment lost 5 bases and the J segment 2 bases; nucleotides outside the gene matches: 3. This CDR3 has 14 residues. The V gene's germline CDR1 is MNHEY and CDR2 SMNVEV (reference sequence). The CDR3: CASSRGTGAYEQYF. As DNA, the CDR3 is TGTGCCAGCAGTCGGGGGACAGGGGCCTACGAGCAGTACTTC.

The gene calls are TRBV27 and TRBJ2-7; 7 nucleotides agree with TRBD1. The CDR3 loop spans 13 amino acids. Trimming removed 6 bases from V and 1 base from J; junction bases left unmatched: 3. Per germline, CDR1 MNHEY and CDR2 SMNVEV (reference sequence). The CDR3 sequence is CASRKQGSYEQYF. The CDR3 DNA sequence: TGTGCCAGCAGAAAACAGGGGTCCTACGAGCAGTACTTC.

Only a few counts were recorded for this clone. V is TRBV12-5 and J is TRBJ2-7, with 9 bases identical to TRBD1. Losses at the gene ends were 1 base for V and 1 base for J; bases not matched to a gene: 2. The CDR3 is 15 residues long. Germline values: CDR1 LGHNT, CDR2 FRNRAP. CDR3 DNA sequence: TGTGCTAGTGGTTTGGGGACAGGGGCGTCCTACGAGCAGTACTTC. It encodes CASGLGTGASYEQYF. The full variable domain, completed using reference TRBV12-5 and TRBJ2-7, is DARVTQTPRHKVTEMGQEVTMRCQPILGHNTVFWYRQTMMQGLELLAYFRNRAPLDDSGMPKDRFSAEMPDATLATLKIQPSEPRDSAVYFCASGLGTGASYEQYFGPGTRLTVT.

The sample holds a few counts of this clone. This chain connects TRBV4-1 to TRBJ1-1; 8 bases line up with TRBD1. From germline, CDR1 is MGHRA and CDR2 YSYEKL. This CDR3 comprises 17 residues. With 3 bases clipped from V and 1 base from J, the junction kept 10 bases outside the gene matches. CDR3 in amino acids: CASSHFYPGQENTEAFF. The DNA of the CDR3 is TGCGCCAGCAGCCACTTTTACCCGGGACAGGAGAACACTGAAGCTTTCTTT.

This rearrangement joins TRBV19 to TRBJ1-5; TRBD1 agrees at 8 bases. Germline V gene lookup returns CDR1 LNHDA and CDR2 SQIVND (reference sequence). This CDR3 has 18 amino acids. The J segment lost 2 bases and the V segment lost 3 bases, leaving 12 bases of the junction unmatched. The CDR3 bases are TGTGCCAGTAGTATTCCCCCTGACAGGGGTGAAGGCAATCAGCCCCAGCATTTT. Its translation is CASSIPPDRGEGNQPQHF.

CDR3 nucleotides: TGTGCCAGCAGCTCTTGGACAGGCTGGGGGGGCAATCAGCCCCAGCATTTT. Its translation is CASSSWTGWGGNQPQHF. The rearrangement uses TRBV11-3 and TRBJ1-5; 7 nucleotides align to TRBD1. The CDR3 has 17 residues. CDR1 and CDR2 from the germline V gene are SGHNT and YENEEA. V dropped 4 bases and J dropped 2; count of bases not matched to a gene: 11.

The CDR3: CASSPADQGFEAFF. The CDR3, as DNA: TGTGCCAGCTCACCGGCAGACCAGGGTTTTGAAGCTTTCTTT. The chain couples TRBV18 to TRBJ1-1; D is possibly TRBD1 (5 bases). Trimming took off 3 bases at V and 7 bases at J, with 15 bases between the two ends. The germline CDR1 and CDR2 sequences are KGHSH and LQKENI. This CDR3 has 14 residues.

This clone turned up a few times. This chain connects TRBV7-2 to TRBJ2-3, with 11 positions matching TRBD2. With 5 bases clipped from V and 2 bases from J, the junction kept 9 bases outside the gene matches. Looked up from germline, CDR1 is SGHTA and CDR2 is FQGNSA. The CDR3 contains 17 residues. CDR3 residues: CASSLHPSGGTTDTQYF. CDR3 in DNA: TGTGCCAGCAGCCTCCATCCTAGCGGGGGGACCACAGATACGCAGTATTTT.